Listed below are T cell receptor beta chains from one sample, sequenced in a study of CD8 T cells in Susac syndrome. MiXCR was run by TCRdb on the immunoSEQ multiplex PCR reads, yielding one entry per CDR3 protein. The data hold around 170,000 distinct CDR3 sequences, with roughly 95% observed a single time. Specimen: CD8+ T cells from PBMCs. The source of these receptors is a human donor with multiple sclerosis. Each CDR3 is given with its conserved first and last residue. D genes are given only for firm matches. The listing skips clone size in some rows; elsewhere it reads once, few, many or a size class.

J gene | V gene | D gene | clone size | CDR3 protein | CDR3 DNA
TRBJ2-2 | TRBV3-1 | TRBD1 | . | CASSQDTGGNPNTGELFF | TGTGCCAGCAGCCAAGATACAGGGGGTAACCCGAACACCGGGGAGCTGTTTTTT
TRBJ1-2 | TRBV7-9 | . | . | CASSFGPIPTNDGYTF | TGTGCCAGCAGCTTTGGGCCCATACCAACTAATGATGGCTACACCTTC
TRBJ2-7 | TRBV27 | . | . | CASSWSRMTYEQYF | TGTGCCAGCAGTTGGAGCAGGATGACCTACGAGCAGTACTTC
TRBJ2-7 | TRBV14 | . | few | CASSQGRVGEQYF | TGTGCCAGCAGCCAAGGAAGGGTAGGCGAGCAGTACTTC
TRBJ1-2 | TRBV20-1 | . | once | CSAETEYGYTF | TGCAGTGCCGAGACGGAATATGGCTACACCTTC
TRBJ2-7 | TRBV4-2 | TRBD2 | . | CASSPVAGGEQYF | TGTGCCAGCAGCCCAGTAGCGGGAGGCGAGCAGTACTTC
TRBJ1-2 | TRBV9 | . | once | CASSPSGSRRGYYGYTF | TGTGCCAGCAGCCCGAGCGGCAGCCGAAGAGGATATTATGGCTACACCTTC
TRBJ1-1 | TRBV9 | TRBD1 | . | CASSQGQGALSTEAFF | TGTGCCAGCAGCCAAGGACAGGGGGCGTTGAGCACTGAAGCTTTCTTT
TRBJ2-3 | TRBV12-3/TRBV12-4 | . | . | CASSFAQGRDTQYF | TGTGCCAGCAGTTTTGCGCAGGGAAGAGATACGCAGTATTTT
TRBJ2-7 | TRBV29-1 | . | . | CSVPSGVSYEQYF | TGCAGCGTCCCCTCGGGAGTATCCTACGAGCAGTACTTC
TRBJ2-5 | TRBV20-1 | TRBD1 | . | CSAAGTGGSPSYQETQYF | TGCAGTGCTGCCGGGACAGGGGGTTCCCCCTCGTACCAAGAGACCCAGTACTTC
TRBJ2-3 | TRBV23-1 | . | . | CASKDSEGLTDTQYF | TGCGCCAGCAAAGATTCGGAGGGCCTCACAGATACGCAGTATTTT
TRBJ2-7 | TRBV27 | . | once | CASTPGRGPAYEQYF | TGTGCCAGCACCCCTGGGCGGGGACCCGCCTACGAGCAGTACTTC
TRBJ2-7 | TRBV27 | . | few | CASSPSTRVYEQYF | TGTGCCAGCAGCCCAAGTACGAGGGTTTACGAGCAGTACTTC
TRBJ1-1 | TRBV5-6 | . | . | CASSWVQVATEAFF | TGTGCCAGCAGCTGGGTTCAGGTTGCCACTGAAGCTTTCTTT
TRBJ2-2 | TRBV7-3 | . | . | CASSLIGAGTNTGELFF | TGTGCCAGCAGCTTAATAGGTGCGGGAACCAACACCGGGGAGCTGTTTTTT
TRBJ2-1 | TRBV20-1 | TRBD1 | . | CSAREGTGSNEQFF | TGCAGTGCTAGAGAAGGGACAGGGAGCAATGAGCAGTTCTTC
TRBJ1-4 | TRBV12-5 | . | . | CASGPPDATNEKLFF | TGTGCTAGTGGTCCGCCAGATGCAACTAATGAAAAACTGTTTTTT
TRBJ2-1 | TRBV5-1 | . | . | CASSLNYYNEQFF | TGCGCCAGCAGCTTAAACTACTACAATGAGCAGTTCTTC
TRBJ2-1 | TRBV30 | . | . | CACVGSYNEQFF | TGTGCCTGTGTCGGCTCCTACAATGAGCAGTTCTTC
TRBJ2-1 | TRBV27 | TRBD2 | . | CASSPLAGVRDEQFF | TGTGCCAGCAGTCCTCTAGCGGGAGTAAGGGATGAGCAGTTCTTC
TRBJ1-3 | TRBV6-5 | . | few | CASSYEGNTIYF | TGTGCCAGCAGTTACGAGGGAAACACCATATATTTT
TRBJ1-2 | TRBV11-1 | TRBD1 | . | CASSLTGTVGYGYTF | TGTGCCAGCAGCTTAACCGGGACAGTCGGCTATGGCTACACCTTC
TRBJ2-5 | TRBV5-8 | . | . | CASSLGANQETQYF | TGTGCCAGCAGCTTGGGAGCCAACCAAGAGACCCAGTACTTC
TRBJ1-5 | TRBV7-8 | . | . | CASSSSLGLRQGMSQPQHF | TGTGCCAGCAGCTCAAGCTTAGGTTTGCGGCAGGGTATGAGCCAGCCCCAGCATTTT
TRBJ1-2 | TRBV2 | . | . | CATTDALQEIYGYTF | TGTGCCACGACAGACGCGCTACAGGAAATCTATGGCTACACCTTC
TRBJ2-2 | TRBV29-1 | . | . | CSAPQGITGELFF | TGCAGCGCCCCCCAGGGAATCACCGGGGAGCTGTTTTTT
TRBJ2-1 | TRBV20-1 | TRBD1 | once | CSARNTGQVFPYNEQFF | TGCAGTGCTAGAAATACGGGACAGGTCTTCCCCTACAATGAGCAGTTCTTC
TRBJ2-1 | TRBV7-9 | . | . | CASSPLGEQFF | TGTGCCAGCAGCCCCTTGGGTGAGCAGTTCTTC
TRBJ2-7 | TRBV27 | TRBD1 | . | CASSFLGQGYEQYF | TGTGCCAGCAGTTTCCTGGGACAGGGTTACGAGCAGTACTTC
TRBJ1-1 | TRBV20-1 | . | . | CSVTPWGTNTEAFF | TGCAGTGTGACCCCGTGGGGTACGAACACTGAAGCTTTCTTT
TRBJ1-1 | TRBV12-3/TRBV12-4 | . | . | CASSLMGGTEAFF | TGTGCCAGCAGTTTAATGGGGGGGACTGAAGCTTTCTTT
TRBJ1-2 | TRBV29-1 | . | . | CSVGGHGYTF | TGCAGCGTTGGGGGACATGGCTACACCTTC
TRBJ2-3 | TRBV20-1 | . | . | CSARVDLDTQYF | TGCAGTGCTAGAGTGGACCTAGATACGCAGTATTTT
TRBJ2-7 | TRBV11-2 | . | few | CASSPGSSYEQYF | TGTGCCAGCAGTCCCGGGAGTTCCTACGAGCAGTACTTC
TRBJ1-2 | TRBV20-1 | . | . | CSARDSGQANYGYTF | TGCAGTGCTAGAGATTCCGGGCAGGCTAACTATGGCTACACCTTC
TRBJ2-5 | TRBV11-2 | TRBD2 | . | CASSLDFKRGTQETQYF | TGTGCCAGCAGCTTAGATTTCAAGCGGGGAACTCAAGAGACCCAGTACTTC
TRBJ2-7 | TRBV4-2 | . | few | CASSHVGSYEQYF | TGTGCCAGCAGCCATGTAGGATCCTACGAGCAGTACTTC
TRBJ2-7 | TRBV3-1 | . | . | CASSQEGDGSYEQYF | TGTGCCAGCAGCCAAGAAGGGGACGGCTCCTACGAGCAGTACTTC
TRBJ2-1 | TRBV12-3/TRBV12-4 | TRBD2 | . | CASSSRDYGNEQFF | TGTGCCAGCAGTTCCCGGGACTATGGGAATGAGCAGTTCTTC
TRBJ2-7 | TRBV20-1 | TRBD2 | . | CSARLSQRGTTYEQYF | TGCAGTGCTAGACTGTCCCAGCGGGGAACTACCTACGAGCAGTACTTC
TRBJ2-3 | TRBV4-1 | TRBD2 | . | CASSQLAGSTDTQYF | TGCGCCAGCAGCCAGCTAGCGGGGAGCACAGATACGCAGTATTTT
TRBJ2-1 | TRBV5-1 | . | once | CASSLVTSSYNEQFF | TGCGCCAGCAGCTTGGTCACGAGCTCCTACAATGAGCAGTTCTTC
TRBJ2-7 | TRBV20-1 | TRBD1 | . | CSARPIPGQGNYEQYF | TGCAGTGCTAGACCCATACCAGGACAGGGGAACTACGAGCAGTACTTC
TRBJ2-7 | TRBV12-3/TRBV12-4 | . | . | CASSLTQGRDEQYF | TGTGCCAGCAGTTTAACCCAGGGGCGGGACGAGCAGTACTTC
TRBJ2-7 | TRBV13 | . | few | CASSWTSSSYEQYF | TGTGCCAGCAGCTGGACTTCCTCCTCCTACGAGCAGTACTTC
TRBJ2-1 | TRBV6-5 | . | . | CASSYSAGPAGNSYNEQFF | TGTGCCAGCAGTTACTCCGCCGGTCCGGCAGGGAACTCCTACAATGAGCAGTTCTTC
TRBJ2-1 | TRBV20-1 | TRBD1 | . | CSARDGTARFFYNEQFF | TGCAGTGCTAGAGATGGGACAGCTCGATTCTTCTACAATGAGCAGTTCTTC
TRBJ2-2 | TRBV20-1 | . | . | CSAHGGNTGELFF | TGCAGTGCTCACGGAGGGAACACCGGGGAGCTGTTTTTT
TRBJ2-7 | TRBV27 | TRBD2 | . | CASSPAGSSYEQYF | TGTGCCAGCAGTCCAGCGGGGAGCTCCTACGAGCAGTACTTC
TRBJ1-2 | TRBV20-1 | . | . | CSARVVQISYGYTF | TGCAGTGCTAGAGTCGTCCAGATTTCCTATGGCTACACCTTC